Sequencing of this TCR beta chain was carried out in a study of T cells in Graves' hyperthyroidism and ophthalmopathy. The germline V gene has CDR1 LNHNV and CDR2 YYDKDF (reference sequence). The CDR3 has 17 amino acids. Trimming stripped 2 bases from V and 0 bases from J, with 16 bases between. Template material for amplifying TCR beta CDR3 regions consisted of RNA transcripts. HTBI primers drove first-round RT-PCR of the TCR CDR3. TCRdb passed the multiplex PCR reads through MiXCR, listing each CDR3 protein once. The sample consists of 600,000 to 900,000 distinct CDR3 sequences, 16% of them appearing once. The source of the PBMCs was approximately 10 ml of fresh peripheral blood. This clonotype turned up a few times.

The chain combines TRBV15 with TRBJ2-5; D perhaps matches TRBD2 (5 bases). The source material was blood. This receptor was identified in a man younger than 35 with Graves' hyperthyroidism. CDR3 nucleotides: TGTGCCACCAGCAGACGAGGACGGCCGGGGTACCAAGAGACCCAGTACTTC. Amino acid sequence: CATSRRGRPGYQETQYF.